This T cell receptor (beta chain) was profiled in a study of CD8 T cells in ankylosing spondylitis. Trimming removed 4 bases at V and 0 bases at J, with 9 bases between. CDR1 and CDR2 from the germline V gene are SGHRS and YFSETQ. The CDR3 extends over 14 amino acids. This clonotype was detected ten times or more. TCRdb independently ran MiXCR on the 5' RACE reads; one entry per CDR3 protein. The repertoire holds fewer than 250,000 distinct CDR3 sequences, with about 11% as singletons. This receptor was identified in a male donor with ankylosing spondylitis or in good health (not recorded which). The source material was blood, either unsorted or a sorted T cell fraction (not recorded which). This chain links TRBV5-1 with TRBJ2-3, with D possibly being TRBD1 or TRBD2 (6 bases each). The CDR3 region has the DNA TGCGCCAGCAGCGAGGGGGGAAGCACAGATACGCAGTATTTT. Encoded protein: CASSEGGSTDTQYF.